This T cell receptor (beta chain) was retrieved from a study of response to subunit inactivated influenza vaccine. Study-wide results and limits: Authors suggested each seasonal flu vaccination may recruit only limited numbers of new T cells.

Each CDR3 protein is one row after TCRdb ran MiXCR on the RT-PCR reads. The repertoire has around 200,000 distinct CDR3 sequences, 14% of them found once; the top ten carry roughly 26%. This clonotype showed up just a few times. Its matching antigen is unknown. The V gene lost 0 bases and the J gene lost 3 bases, with 10 bases spanning the gap. CDR1 is LGHNA, CDR2 YSLEER, per germline. The CDR3 loop spans 15 amino acids. Sequenced here: CD8+ T cells sorted from PBMCs, sampled 4 to 6 days after vaccination. The rearrangement uses TRBV4-3 and TRBJ2-3; D is ambiguous. The TCR was taken from a man aged 50-60 years who received an inactivated influenza vaccine. The DNA of the CDR3 is TGCGCCAGCAGCCAAGAAGTTTGGGAAACAGATACGCAGTATTTT. It translates to CASSQEVWETDTQYF.